The 32 T cell receptor beta chains presented below share a single source sample, sequenced in a study of spatial heterogeneity in lung cancer. TCRdb re-derived calls from the 5' RACE reads in MiXCR, one entry per CDR3 protein. The data show over 70,000 distinct CDR3 sequences, about 8.2% seen once. Time point meaning: blood at routine non-recurrence follow-up after resection. Sequences were derived from PBMCs, sampled at follow-up. The origin of the receptors is a female donor with early-stage non-small cell lung cancer.

This clonotype was seen at least ten times. The J gene is TRBJ2-1, the V gene TRBV18; 15 positions agree with TRBD2. Germline CDR1 and CDR2: KGHSH and LQKENI. J lost 10 bases, V lost 0 bases, and 4 bases had no gene match. The CDR3 consists of 16 residues. The chain's CDR3 is CASSPPGLAGGLEQFF. The CDR3 region has the DNA TGTGCCAGCTCACCACCTGGACTAGCGGGAGGGCTCGAGCAGTTCTTC.

This clonotype has more than one count but fewer than ten. The chain is built from TRBV27 and TRBJ1-1; D is uncertain. The germline gives CDR1 MNHEY, CDR2 SMNVEV (reference sequence). V was cut by 5 bases and J by 3 bases, with 25 bases left in between. The CDR3 has 18 residues. The CDR3: CASSHIGRVVRLYTEAFF. The CDR3 DNA sequence: TGTGCCAGCAGTCACATAGGGAGGGTTGTCAGGCTGTACACTGAAGCTTTCTTT.

In this sample, this clonotype turned up a few times. This rearrangement joins TRBV7-9 to TRBJ2-3; 7 bases match TRBD1. The CDR3 contains 17 residues. Trimming cost V 1 base and J 1 base; bases outside gene matches: 8. CDR1 and CDR2 from the germline V gene are SEHNR and FQNEAQ (reference sequence). The CDR3 loop is CASSLDWTGVGTDTQYF. The CDR3 DNA reads as TGTGCCAGCAGCTTAGATTGGACAGGTGTAGGCACAGATACGCAGTATTTT.

This clonotype was picked up many times. This sequence joins TRBV28 and TRBJ2-3; D gene ambiguous. The V and J ends lost 9 bases and 5 bases respectively, with 9 bases between them. The CDR3 is 11 residues long. Germline V gives CDR1 MDHEN, CDR2 SYDVKM. The CDR3 protein is CASRMGDTQYF. CDR3 in DNA: TGTGCCAGTCGGATGGGAGATACGCAGTATTTT.

The chain couples TRBV5-1 to TRBJ2-3, with 14 bases matching TRBD2. Germline assignment: CDR1 SGHRS and CDR2 YFSETQ. This CDR3 comprises 18 residues. V was pared by 0 bases and J by 7 bases, with 10 bases of the junction left unmatched. The CDR3 protein is CASSLAGLAGGGVYTQYF. CDR3 coding DNA: TGCGCCAGCAGCTTGGCCGGACTAGCGGGAGGTGGCGTGTATACGCAGTATTTT.

A few counts support this clonotype. The V and J genes are TRBV2 and TRBJ2-3; TRBD2 agrees at 8 bases. CDR1 SNHLY and CDR2 FYNNEI come from the germline V gene. The trim removed 2 bases at V and 5 bases at J, leaving 6 bases unmatched. This CDR3 is 15 amino acids long. In nucleotides, the CDR3 is TGTGCCAGCAGTGAATTGAGGCGGGAGGTAGATACGCAGTATTTT. This sequence encodes CASSELRREVDTQYF.

Many counts were recorded for this clonotype. J is TRBJ1-4 and V is TRBV27; perhaps TRBD1 as D (6 bases). The CDR3 is 14 residues long. V gave up 1 base and J gave up 8 bases, with 11 bases separating them. CDR1 is MNHEY, CDR2 SMNVEV, per germline (reference sequence). In nucleotides, the CDR3 is TGTGCCAGCAGTTTATGGGGGGCAGGGGAAAAACTGTTTTTT. Protein sequence: CASSLWGAGEKLFF.

This clonotype has a count of ten or more. The rearrangement uses TRBV5-1 and TRBJ2-5; tentative D call: TRBD2 (6 bases). Germline V CDR1 and CDR2: SGHRS, YFSETQ. The V and J ends lost 4 bases and 0 bases respectively, with 16 bases between them. CDR3 length: 16 residues. The CDR3 nucleotides are TGCGCCAGCAGCACCGGGGGAAGTTTGAACCAAGAGACCCAGTACTTC. Amino acids: CASSTGGSLNQETQYF. Variable domain in full (rest from reference TRBV5-1 and TRBJ2-5): KAGVTQTPRYLIKTRGQQVTLSCSPISGHRSVSWYQQTPGQGLQFLFEYFSETQRNKGNFPGRFSGRQFSNSRSEMNVSTLELGDSALYLCASSTGGSLNQETQYFGPGTRLLVL.

The chain couples TRBV6-6 to TRBJ2-5; no reliable D call. Germline CDR1 reads MNHNY; CDR2 reads SVGAGI (reference sequence). Trimming stripped 11 bases from V and 0 bases from J, with 13 bases between. The CDR3 has 13 residues. The CDR3 spells CAAKARNQETQYF. As DNA, the CDR3 is TGTGCCGCCAAGGCTCGCAACCAAGAGACCCAGTACTTC.

At least ten counts were recorded for this clonotype. The chain links TRBV6-6 to TRBJ2-5; weak D call: TRBD2 (5 bases). CDR1 MNHNY and CDR2 SVGAGI come from the germline V gene (reference sequence). Trimming left V 0 bases short and J 1 base short, with 9 bases between. This CDR3 is built from 15 residues. The CDR3 sequence: CASSYSWTVQETQYF. The CDR3 nucleotides read TGTGCCAGCAGTTACTCATGGACTGTCCAAGAGACCCAGTACTTC.

This clonotype showed up many times. The rearrangement joins TRBV7-3 to TRBJ2-7, with D perhaps TRBD2 (6 bases). This CDR3 is 16 amino acids long. The germline V gene encodes CDR1 SGHTA and CDR2 FQGTGA. Trimming removed 5 bases from V and 5 bases from J, with 22 bases in between. CDR3 DNA: TGTGCCAGCAGCCCGACGTCATTGGCGGGACGTAACGAGCAGTACTTC. Its protein product is CASSPTSLAGRNEQYF.

This rearrangement joins TRBV5-1 to TRBJ2-3; no reliable D call. V was shortened by 0 bases and J by 2 bases, with 10 bases between the two germline ends. CDR3 length equals 15 residues. The germline gives CDR1 SGHRS, CDR2 YFSETQ. The CDR3 loop reads CASSLEGRNTDTQYF. Here the CDR3 DNA reads TGCGCCAGCAGCTTGGAGGGCAGGAACACAGATACGCAGTATTTT.

This clonotype was recorded a few times. The rearrangement joins TRBV20-1 to TRBJ2-1; 7 bases match TRBD2. This CDR3 region has 16 residues. Trimming at V came to 1 base and at J to 0 bases, leaving 6 bases not matched to a gene. In germline, CDR1 is DFQATT, CDR2 SNEGSKA (reference sequence). DNA of the CDR3: TGCAGTGCTAGAGCAGATAGCGGGCACTCCTACAATGAGCAGTTCTTC. Protein sequence: CSARADSGHSYNEQFF.

The chain joins TRBV12-2 to TRBJ2-5. TRBV12-2 is a known pseudogene. This CDR3 has 13 amino acids. CDR3 residues: CASRPRGRETQYF. The CDR3, as DNA: TGTGCAAGTCGGCCTCGGGGTCGTGAGACCCAGTACTTC.

The sample holds many counts of this clonotype. This chain links TRBV6-5 with TRBJ1-4; D call uncertain. V was shortened by 10 bases and J by 6 bases, with 9 bases between the two germline ends. Germline V gene sequence: CDR1 MNHEY, CDR2 SVGAGI. CDR3 length: 11 residues. CDR3 in DNA: TGTGCCACCCAGGATGATGAAAAACTGTTTTTT. The encoded protein is CATQDDEKLFF.

This clonotype has ten or more counts. The gene calls are TRBV29-1 and TRBJ2-7; 9 bases are shared with TRBD1. J lost 3 bases, V lost 8 bases, and 8 bases had no gene match. This CDR3 contains 13 residues. Germline V lookup: CDR1 SQVTM, CDR2 ANQGSEA. The CDR3 reads CSIRTGADYEQYF. The CDR3 region has the DNA TGCAGCATAAGGACAGGGGCGGACTACGAGCAGTACTTC.

This clonotype was counted at least ten times. This chain links TRBV12-5 with TRBJ2-6, with D possibly TRBD1 on 6 matching bases. Trimming cost V 2 bases and J 1 base, with 9 bases left between them. The germline CDR1 and CDR2 sequences are LGHNT and FRNRAP. The CDR3 runs to 16 residues. The CDR3, as DNA: TGTGCTAGTGGTTTGCGAACAGGGTCTGGGGCCAACGTCCTGACTTTC. It codes for CASGLRTGSGANVLTF.

V is TRBV10-3 and J is TRBJ1-1; D gene uncertain. The CDR3 covers 13 residues. Germline values: CDR1 ENHRY, CDR2 SYGVKD. The V end was cut by 7 bases, the J end by 1 base, with 10 bases between. Written as DNA, the CDR3 is TGTGCCATCACTCCCCTAGGGAACACTGAAGCTTTCTTT. This sequence encodes CAITPLGNTEAFF.

This clonotype was observed at least ten times. V usage is TRBV7-3 and J usage is TRBJ2-1; 9 nucleotides align to TRBD2. V trimming: 6 bases; J trimming: 3 bases; junction bases outside the gene matches: 12. Germline V gene lookup returns CDR1 SGHTA and CDR2 FQGTGA. This CDR3 is 17 amino acids long. CDR3 protein: CASSLGDLAGLYNEQFF. The CDR3 DNA reads TGTGCCAGCAGTCTAGGAGATCTAGCGGGACTCTACAATGAGCAGTTCTTC.

This clonotype was observed many times. This chain connects TRBV10-3 to TRBJ2-7, with D hard to call. Trimming left V 4 bases short and J 5 bases short, with 12 bases between. Germline V CDR1 and CDR2: ENHRY, SYGVKD. This CDR3 spans 13 amino acids. CDR3 sequence: CAISGMGRNEQYF. The CDR3 DNA sequence: TGTGCCATCAGTGGGATGGGAAGAAACGAGCAGTACTTC.

The V gene is TRBV2, the J gene TRBJ2-5, with 11 bases lining up with TRBD2. Germline V lookup: CDR1 SNHLY, CDR2 FYNNEI. The ends lost 5 bases at V and 0 bases at J; junction bases unmatched: 2. This CDR3 has 15 amino acids. CDR3 sequence reads: CASSSTSGNQETQYF. As DNA, the CDR3 is TGTGCCAGCAGTTCGACTAGCGGGAACCAAGAGACCCAGTACTTC. The full variable domain, rest sourced from reference TRBV2 and TRBJ2-5, is EPEVTQTPSHQVTQMGQEVILRCVPISNHLYFYWYRQILGQKVEFLVSFYNNEISEKSEIFDDQFSVERPDGSNFTLKIRSTKLEDSAMYFCASSSTSGNQETQYFGPGTRLLVL.

This clonotype occurred many times. The DNA of the CDR3 is TGTGCCAGCACCCCCCCCCGGGGGGGAGAGACCCAGTACTTC. As protein: CASTPPRGGETQYF. The rearrangement links TRBV28 to TRBJ2-5; 8 bases agree with TRBD2. J gave up 4 bases and V 7 bases, and 8 bases lay outside the gene matches. The CDR3 totals 14 residues. The germline V gene encodes CDR1 MDHEN and CDR2 SYDVKM.

The CDR3 protein is CASSWFVGTEAFF. The CDR3 DNA is TGTGCCAGCAGTTGGTTCGTGGGCACTGAAGCTTTCTTT. V is TRBV27 and J is TRBJ1-1; no clear D. V was pared by 4 bases and J by 4 bases, with 10 bases between. Germline V gene sequence: CDR1 MNHEY, CDR2 SMNVEV (reference sequence). The CDR3 runs to 13 residues.

This chain joins TRBV5-1 and TRBJ2-7; D assignment may be TRBD1 or TRBD2 (5 bases each). CDR1 and CDR2 (germline): SGHRS, YFSETQ. The CDR3 runs 14 residues. Between the trimmed V and J ends, which lost 2 bases and 4 bases, there was a span of 13 bases. CDR3 nucleotide sequence: TGCGCCAGCAGCTTCCAGGGCCCGGGATACGAGCAGTACTTC. Encoded protein: CASSFQGPGYEQYF.

Ten or more counts support this clonotype. V is TRBV28 and J is TRBJ1-1; a weak D match, TRBD1 (6 bases). Trimming pared 4 bases from V and 3 bases from J, leaving 12 bases between. The CDR3 covers 14 residues. The germline CDR1 and CDR2 sequences are MDHEN and SYDVKM. The CDR3 sequence is CASSSLDRYTEAFF. The CDR3 bases are TGTGCCAGCAGTTCCTTGGACAGATACACTGAAGCTTTCTTT.

This clonotype appeared many times. V gene TRBV7-9 combines with J gene TRBJ2-7; D unclear. Germline assignment: CDR1 SEHNR and CDR2 FQNEAQ (reference sequence). V was cut by 4 bases and J by 5 bases, with 6 bases left in between. This CDR3 contains 11 residues. The CDR3 nucleotides read TGTGCCAGCAGCTATTCCAACGAGCAGTACTTC. Its protein product is CASSYSNEQYF.

This clonotype was counted many times. This chain connects TRBV28 to TRBJ2-1; no clear D gene. Germline loops: CDR1 MDHEN, CDR2 SYDVKM. Between the trimmed V and J ends, which lost 1 base and 7 bases, there was a span of 11 bases. The length of the CDR3 is 14 residues. CDR3 in DNA: TGTGCCAGCAGTTTATACTACTCCCCTAATGAGCAGTTCTTC. Protein sequence: CASSLYYSPNEQFF.

This clonotype was recorded many times. The chain is built from TRBV7-2 and TRBJ1-2; 8 bases are a match to TRBD1. CDR3 length equals 14 residues. CDR1 and CDR2 (germline): SGHTA, FQGNSA. The trim removed 5 bases at V and 6 bases at J, leaving 8 bases unmatched. The CDR3 region has the DNA TGTGCCAGCAGCGTTCGGACAGGGAGGGATGGCTACACCTTC. As protein: CASSVRTGRDGYTF.

This clonotype has only a few counts. The CDR3 region has the DNA TGTGCCAGCAGCTTTCACAGCTTTGAAGCTTTCTTT. Its protein is CASSFHSFEAFF. V gene TRBV7-9 combines with J gene TRBJ1-1; D gene ambiguous. The V end was cut by 3 bases, the J end by 7 bases, with 9 bases between. This CDR3 is 12 amino acids long. Germline CDR1 reads SEHNR; CDR2 reads FQNEAQ (reference sequence).

This clonotype was counted only a few times. J is TRBJ1-2 and V is TRBV6-1, with D uncertain. The germline gives CDR1 MNHNS, CDR2 SASEGT. V was clipped by 8 bases and J by 8 bases, with 21 bases between them. The CDR3 extends over 14 amino acids. DNA for the CDR3: TGTGCCAGCCGTATGGAAGCCGCGGCGAGGGGCTACACCTTC. It specifies CASRMEAAARGYTF.

In the case of this clonotype: Just one base apart from a much larger clone, this may be a read error. This chain joins TRBV30 and TRBJ2-7, with D perhaps matching TRBD1 (5 bases). V was cut by 0 bases and J by 6 bases, with 15 bases left in between. The CDR3 extends over 14 amino acids. From germline, CDR1 is GTSNPN and CDR2 SVGIG (reference sequence). CDR3 in DNA: TGTGCCTGGAGTGTACGTCCGGACAACTTCGAGCAGTACTTC. Protein sequence: CAWSVRPDNFEQYF.

This chain links TRBV6-2 or TRBV6-3 with TRBJ1-5, with 7 bases that match TRBD1. The CDR3 contains 15 residues. Germline V lookup: CDR1 MNHEY, CDR2 SVGEGT. With 7 bases clipped from V and 0 bases from J, the junction kept 6 bases outside the gene matches. As DNA, the CDR3 is TGTGCCAGCACTCTCAGGGGGTATAGCAATCAGCCCCAGCATTTT. This translates into CASTLRGYSNQPQHF.